These T cell receptor beta chains were read from a single sample in a study of shared clonotypes between healthy human individuals. Clones were sequenced by immunoSEQ multiplex PCR, and TCRdb holds only the in-frame ones, with some missing. The sample comprises 2.3 million or so clones, roughly 93% of which are singletons, and 0.39% rests with the top ten. Sequences were obtained from naive CD4+ T cells from PBMCs. All receptors come from a man younger than 30 in good health. Some clones in this sample may be carry-over from other donors' samples. The CDR3 runs from the conserved cysteine through the conserved F or W. Each record gives: V gene, CDR3 length, J gene, D gene, clone size, CDR3 protein, CDR3 DNA. The D gene is left open where the match is weak. A clone size is listed for some rows: how often the clone was seen (once, few, many), or a class if it is expanded.

V gene: TRBV28
CDR3 length: 14
J gene: TRBJ2-1
D gene: NA
clone size: NA
CDR3 protein: CASRFARASNEQFF
CDR3 DNA: TGTGCCAGCAGATTTGCGCGAGCTAGCAATGAGCAGTTCTTC

V gene: TRBV10-3
CDR3 length: 18
J gene: TRBJ2-7
D gene: NA
clone size: NA
CDR3 protein: CAISESEGWGEPAYEQYF
CDR3 DNA: TGTGCCATCAGTGAGTCTGAGGGATGGGGGGAGCCAGCCTACGAGCAGTACTTC

V gene: TRBV29-1
CDR3 length: 12
J gene: TRBJ2-5
D gene: TRBD2
clone size: NA
CDR3 protein: CSVGEGRETQYF
CDR3 DNA: TGCAGCGTTGGGGAGGGGAGGGAGACCCAGTACTTC

V gene: TRBV5-5
CDR3 length: 16
J gene: TRBJ2-3
D gene: TRBD2
clone size: once
CDR3 protein: CASSPPSGSITDTQYF
CDR3 DNA: TGTGCCAGCAGCCCCCCTAGCGGAAGCATCACAGATACGCAGTATTTT

V gene: TRBV5-1
CDR3 length: 15
J gene: TRBJ1-1
D gene: NA
clone size: few
CDR3 protein: CASSLYPGENTEAFF
CDR3 DNA: TGCGCCAGCAGCTTGTATCCAGGGGAGAACACTGAAGCTTTCTTT

V gene: TRBV6-6
CDR3 length: 12
J gene: TRBJ2-1
D gene: TRBD2
clone size: NA
CDR3 protein: CASSRLAGGSFF
CDR3 DNA: TGTGCCAGCAGTAGGCTAGCGGGAGGCTCGTTCTTC

V gene: TRBV28
CDR3 length: 13
J gene: TRBJ1-1
D gene: NA
clone size: once
CDR3 protein: CASSFVGGTEAFF
CDR3 DNA: TGTGCCAGCAGTTTTGTGGGCGGGACTGAAGCTTTCTTT

V gene: TRBV6-5
CDR3 length: 15
J gene: TRBJ2-7
D gene: NA
clone size: NA
CDR3 protein: CASSYSTQGAYEQYF
CDR3 DNA: TGTGCCAGCAGTTACTCGACCCAGGGTGCCTACGAGCAGTACTTC

V gene: TRBV5-4
CDR3 length: 15
J gene: TRBJ2-2
D gene: NA
clone size: NA
CDR3 protein: CASSLGTPRTGELFF
CDR3 DNA: TGTGCCAGCAGCTTGGGGACCCCGAGGACCGGGGAGCTGTTTTTT

V gene: TRBV5-1
CDR3 length: 16
J gene: TRBJ1-1
D gene: NA
clone size: NA
CDR3 protein: CASSLSAGAKNTEAFF
CDR3 DNA: TGCGCCAGCAGCTTGTCTGCGGGGGCGAAGAACACTGAAGCTTTCTTT

V gene: TRBV5-3
CDR3 length: 14
J gene: TRBJ1-4
D gene: NA
clone size: NA
CDR3 protein: CARPRDGTNEKLFF
CDR3 DNA: TGTGCCAGGCCCCGGGACGGCACTAATGAAAAACTGTTTTTT

V gene: TRBV2
CDR3 length: 12
J gene: TRBJ2-7
D gene: TRBD1
clone size: NA
CDR3 protein: CASRDRDYEQYF
CDR3 DNA: TGTGCCAGCAGGGACAGGGACTACGAGCAGTACTTC

V gene: TRBV28
CDR3 length: 14
J gene: TRBJ2-5
D gene: NA
clone size: NA
CDR3 protein: CASSALTGLETQYF
CDR3 DNA: TGTGCCAGCAGTGCTCTGACAGGATTGGAGACCCAGTACTTC

V gene: TRBV7-2
CDR3 length: 15
J gene: TRBJ2-1
D gene: TRBD2
clone size: once
CDR3 protein: CASSPLGTSMNEQFF
CDR3 DNA: TGTGCCAGCAGCCCACTGGGGACTAGTATGAATGAGCAGTTCTTC

V gene: TRBV19
CDR3 length: 15
J gene: TRBJ1-5
D gene: TRBD1
clone size: NA
CDR3 protein: CASQRGRGNFQPQHF
CDR3 DNA: TGTGCCAGTCAGCGGGGCAGGGGGAATTTTCAGCCCCAGCATTTT

V gene: TRBV5-4
CDR3 length: 12
J gene: TRBJ2-5
D gene: NA
clone size: NA
CDR3 protein: CASSFSKETQYF
CDR3 DNA: TGTGCCAGCAGCTTTAGCAAAGAGACCCAGTACTTC

V gene: TRBV18
CDR3 length: 14
J gene: TRBJ2-3
D gene: NA
clone size: NA
CDR3 protein: CASSPRRSTDTQYF
CDR3 DNA: TGTGCCAGCTCACCCCGACGTAGCACAGATACGCAGTATTTT

V gene: TRBV18
CDR3 length: 13
J gene: TRBJ2-5
D gene: TRBD1
clone size: NA
CDR3 protein: CASSPGQGETQYF
CDR3 DNA: TGTGCCAGCTCACCGGGACAGGGTGAGACCCAGTACTTC

V gene: TRBV9
CDR3 length: 15
J gene: TRBJ2-3
D gene: TRBD2
clone size: NA
CDR3 protein: CASSIAGVITDTQYF
CDR3 DNA: TGTGCCAGCAGCATAGCGGGAGTGATCACAGATACGCAGTATTTT

V gene: TRBV18
CDR3 length: 14
J gene: TRBJ2-7
D gene: NA
clone size: NA
CDR3 protein: CASSPQGRNYEQYF
CDR3 DNA: TGTGCCAGCTCACCCCAAGGACGGAACTACGAGCAGTACTTC

V gene: TRBV28
CDR3 length: 14
J gene: TRBJ2-7
D gene: NA
clone size: NA
CDR3 protein: CASSYLGGRDEQYF
CDR3 DNA: TGTGCCAGCAGTTACCTTGGGGGGCGGGACGAGCAGTACTTC

V gene: TRBV18
CDR3 length: 15
J gene: TRBJ2-3
D gene: TRBD1
clone size: NA
CDR3 protein: CASSPNRGSQDTQYF
CDR3 DNA: TGTGCCAGCTCACCAAACAGGGGGTCCCAAGATACGCAGTATTTT

V gene: TRBV9
CDR3 length: 15
J gene: TRBJ2-3
D gene: NA
clone size: NA
CDR3 protein: CASSPRAGGTDTQYF
CDR3 DNA: TGTGCCAGCAGCCCGAGGGCAGGGGGCACAGATACGCAGTATTTT

V gene: TRBV18
CDR3 length: 10
J gene: TRBJ2-5
D gene: NA
clone size: NA
CDR3 protein: CASGEETQYF
CDR3 DNA: TGTGCCAGCGGAGAAGAGACCCAGTACTTC

V gene: TRBV5-6
CDR3 length: 15
J gene: TRBJ1-1
D gene: TRBD1
clone size: NA
CDR3 protein: CASSWETGLNTEAFF
CDR3 DNA: TGTGCCAGCAGCTGGGAGACAGGGCTGAACACTGAAGCTTTCTTT

V gene: TRBV28
CDR3 length: 17
J gene: TRBJ2-6
D gene: NA
clone size: NA
CDR3 protein: CASSLSGSLSGANVLTF
CDR3 DNA: TGTGCCAGCAGTTTAAGTGGAAGCCTCTCTGGGGCCAACGTCCTGACTTTC

V gene: TRBV5-4
CDR3 length: 14
J gene: TRBJ1-2
D gene: TRBD1
clone size: NA
CDR3 protein: CASSLVSRGNGYTF
CDR3 DNA: TGTGCCAGCAGCTTGGTGTCCAGGGGGAATGGCTACACCTTC